This passage covers 28 T cell receptor beta chains from one sample sequenced in a study of shared T cell receptors in the human thymus. Sequenced by immunoSEQ multiplex PCR; TCRdb stores in-frame clones only, minus some. The table lists approximately 580,000 clones, approximately 80% of them singletons, with less than 0.015% in the top ten. The same specimen was also included in a second study, on human thymus T cells.

The sequenced sample was thymocytes. These receptors were obtained from a boy under three years old with a congenital heart defect.

CDR3 in DNA: TGTGCCAGCAGCTTGGGGGGGGTAGGGGAGCAGTACTTC. This encodes CASSLGGVGEQYF. The V gene is TRBV5-6, the J gene TRBJ2-7; possible D gene TRBD2, 6 bases. This CDR3 spans 13 amino acids. Germline V gives CDR1 SGHDT, CDR2 YYEEEE. The V gene lost 0 bases and the J gene lost 7 bases, with 11 bases spanning the gap.

This chain uses TRBV6-6 with TRBJ1-3; D might be TRBD1 (6 bases). This CDR3 contains 15 residues. The germline V gene encodes CDR1 MNHNY and CDR2 SVGAGI (reference sequence). V was trimmed by 5 bases and J by 4 bases, leaving 15 bases between them. The CDR3 here is CASSHRGGAGNTIYF. For the CDR3, the DNA is TGTGCCAGCAGTCACCGGGGGGGGGCCGGAAACACCATATATTTT.

V is TRBV5-4 and J is TRBJ2-5, with no clear D. Germline CDR1 SGHNT, CDR2 YYREEE (reference sequence). The CDR3 sequence is 13 residues long. Trimming shortened V by 0 bases and J by 5 bases, and 8 bases separated the two germline ends. For the CDR3, the DNA is TGTGCCAGCAGCTTGGGACTTTGGGAGACCCAGTACTTC. It specifies CASSLGLWETQYF.

The chain combines TRBV5-1 with TRBJ1-1; 8 bases map to TRBD1. There are 17 residues in the CDR3. Germline V lookup: CDR1 SGHRS, CDR2 YFSETQ. J gave up 1 base and V 0 bases, and 8 bases lay outside the gene matches. The CDR3 bases are TGCGCCAGCAGCTTGGTGATACAGGGGGTGTGGAACACTGAAGCTTTCTTT. Amino acids: CASSLVIQGVWNTEAFF.

CDR3 loop: CASSRFGTGYHEQYF. CDR3 in DNA: TGTGCCAGTAGTAGATTTGGGACAGGGTACCACGAGCAGTACTTC. This sequence joins TRBV19 and TRBJ2-7; 9 bases match TRBD1. The CDR3 runs 15 residues. Germline lookup yields CDR1 LNHDA and CDR2 SQIVND (reference sequence). The ends lost 4 bases at V and 5 bases at J; junction bases unmatched: 9.

This clone was observed a handful of times. V is TRBV27 and J is TRBJ2-1; D gene uncertain. The V and J ends lost 7 bases and 0 bases respectively, with 13 bases between them. The CDR3 covers 15 residues. Germline-derived CDR1 and CDR2 are MNHEY and SMNVEV (reference sequence). The CDR3 DNA follows: TGTGCCAGCACCCGCCGACTCCACTCCTACAATGAGCAGTTCTTC. Its protein is CASTRRLHSYNEQFF.

V and J are TRBV30 and TRBJ2-6; D not certain. There are 14 residues in the CDR3. The V and J ends lost 4 bases and 2 bases respectively, with 9 bases between them. Germline assignment: CDR1 GTSNPN and CDR2 SVGIG (reference sequence). The CDR3 spells CAWTLSPGANVLTF. The CDR3 coding sequence is TGTGCCTGGACCCTTTCCCCTGGGGCCAACGTCCTGACTTTC.

The gene calls are TRBV27 and TRBJ1-1; TRBD1 matches at 10 bases. The CDR3 consists of 15 residues. The V gene's germline CDR1 is MNHEY and CDR2 SMNVEV (reference sequence). With 4 bases clipped from V and 4 bases from J, the junction kept 6 bases outside the gene matches. CDR3 sequence reads: CASSSRDRGGTEAFF. CDR3 DNA: TGTGCCAGCAGTTCAAGGGACAGGGGAGGCACTGAAGCTTTCTTT.

V usage is TRBV27 and J usage is TRBJ2-7, with 10 nucleotides matching TRBD2. The trim removed 5 bases at V and 9 bases at J, leaving 16 bases unmatched. CDR3 length equals 16 residues. CDR1 is MNHEY and CDR2 is SMNVEV in the germline V gene (reference sequence). The CDR3 DNA sequence: TGTGCCAGCAGTCAGCTCCCTAGCGGGAGTCTTATAGGGCAGTACTTC. Translating it yields CASSQLPSGSLIGQYF.

CDR3 protein: CASSEPQGIYEQYF. In DNA form, the CDR3 reads TGTGCCAGCAGTGAACCCCAGGGTATCTACGAGCAGTACTTC. The chain combines TRBV6-1 with TRBJ2-7; tentative D call: TRBD1 (5 bases). The CDR3 spans 14 residues. V was shortened by 2 bases and J by 3 bases, with 11 bases between the two germline ends. The germline V gene encodes CDR1 MNHNS and CDR2 SASEGT.

CDR3 sequence reads: CASSLAGTSGSGEQYF. CDR3 coding DNA: TGTGCCAGCAGCTTAGCAGGGACTAGCGGGAGTGGCGAGCAGTACTTC. V and J are TRBV7-2 and TRBJ2-7; 14 bases are shared with TRBD2. The germline V gene has CDR1 SGHTA and CDR2 FQGNSA. The V and J ends lost 0 bases and 6 bases, in that order; junction bases with no gene match: 4. The CDR3 consists of 16 residues.

This clone was seen only once. The chain has TRBV12-5 and TRBJ1-2; D is ambiguous. V gave up 3 bases and J gave up 3 bases, with 26 bases separating them. The germline V gene has CDR1 LGHNT and CDR2 FRNRAP. The length of the CDR3 is 19 residues. The CDR3 DNA reads as TGTGCTAGTGGTTTCTCCGACACGGGTGAGTGGGGAGGTGACTATGGCTACACCTTC. Translated, it gives CASGFSDTGEWGGDYGYTF. The full variable domain, rest sourced from reference TRBV12-5 and TRBJ1-2, is DARVTQTPRHKVTEMGQEVTMRCQPILGHNTVFWYRQTMMQGLELLAYFRNRAPLDDSGMPKDRFSAEMPDATLATLKIQPSEPRDSAVYFCASGFSDTGEWGGDYGYTFGSGTRLTVV.

The chain carries TRBV28 and TRBJ2-1, with a tentative D call TRBD2 (6 bases). This CDR3 region has 16 residues. Germline V CDR1 and CDR2: MDHEN, SYDVKM. V shed 5 bases and J shed 3 bases, with 17 bases lying between them. The CDR3 DNA reads TGTGCCAGCAGTAACCCTTCGGGCGGGAACTACAATGAGCAGTTCTTC. It translates to CASSNPSGGNYNEQFF. Combining the CDR3 with reference TRBV28 and TRBJ2-1 gives the whole variable domain DVKVTQSSRYLVKRTGEKVFLECVQDMDHENMFWYRQDPGLGLRLIYFSYDVKMKEKGDIPEGYSVSREKKERFSLILESASTNQTSMYLCASSNPSGGNYNEQFFGPGTRLTVL.

This sequence joins TRBV7-9 and TRBJ2-5; unclear D gene. The germline V and J ends were trimmed by 1 base and 9 bases, with 9 bases remaining between them. The CDR3 is 12 amino acids. Germline V gives CDR1 SEHNR, CDR2 FQNEAQ (reference sequence). The CDR3 DNA reads as TGTGCCAGCAGCTTAGGCCCGGGTGCCCAGTACTTC. Translated, it gives CASSLGPGAQYF.

This clone appeared once. This chain joins TRBV4-3 and TRBJ2-7; TRBD2 agrees at 9 bases. This CDR3 is built from 16 residues. The V segment lost 1 base and the J segment 2 bases; nucleotides outside the gene matches: 6. Germline values: CDR1 LGHNA, CDR2 YSLEER. CDR3 amino acids: CASSQAEAGGPYEQYF. CDR3 coding DNA: TGCGCCAGCAGCCAAGCGGAGGCGGGAGGGCCCTACGAGCAGTACTTC.

The genes are TRBV18 and TRBJ2-7; no definite D call. Germline V gene sequence: CDR1 KGHSH, CDR2 LQKENI. The CDR3 spans 16 residues. The V and J ends lost 2 bases and 2 bases respectively, with 16 bases between them. This chain's CDR3 is CASSPGQRGRTYEQYF. DNA for the CDR3: TGTGCCAGCTCACCAGGCCAGAGAGGCCGTACCTACGAGCAGTACTTC.

The chain recombines TRBV29-1 with TRBJ1-2, with D hard to call. The CDR3 extends over 17 amino acids. Per germline, CDR1 SQVTM and CDR2 ANQGSEA. Trimming cost V 0 bases and J 0 bases, with 17 bases left between them. DNA for the CDR3: TGCAGCGTTGAAGATCTCCTGTTGGGCACTCCTAACTATGGCTACACCTTC. Translated, it gives CSVEDLLLGTPNYGYTF.

The J gene is TRBJ2-7, the V gene TRBV27; 13 positions agree with TRBD2. CDR1 is MNHEY, CDR2 SMNVEV, per germline (reference sequence). Losses at the gene ends were 2 bases for V and 3 bases for J; bases not matched to a gene: 7. The CDR3 contains 17 residues. The CDR3 loop reads CASSLGTSGTSNYEQYF. The CDR3 DNA is TGTGCCAGCAGTTTAGGGACTAGCGGGACCTCAAACTACGAGCAGTACTTC.

J is TRBJ2-7 and V is TRBV4-1, with 8 bases that match TRBD2. With V trimmed by 8 bases and J by 6 bases, 18 bases remained unmatched. Germline V gene lookup returns CDR1 MGHRA and CDR2 YSYEKL. The CDR3 consists of 16 residues. In nucleotides, the CDR3 is TGCGCCAGCGGACGGGCGGGAGCGGGAGAAAGGGGCGAGCAGTACTTC. Amino acids: CASGRAGAGERGEQYF.

The chain links TRBV13 to TRBJ2-1; the match to TRBD2 covers 10 bases. Germline-derived CDR1 and CDR2 are PRHDT and FYEKMQ (reference sequence). The CDR3 has 15 residues. The V segment lost 3 bases and the J segment 8 bases; nucleotides outside the gene matches: 7. In nucleotides, the CDR3 is TGTGCCAGCAGCTTTACTAGCGGGAAACGGGATGAGCAGTTCTTC. Amino acids: CASSFTSGKRDEQFF.

This clone was seen only a few times. The chain couples TRBV4-2 to TRBJ2-7; 9 bases map to TRBD1. Germline V gene lookup returns CDR1 LGHNA and CDR2 YNFKEQ. With V trimmed by 3 bases and J by 3 bases, 3 bases remained unmatched. The CDR3 consists of 14 residues. CDR3 region: CASSHSTGGYEQYF. The DNA for the CDR3 is TGTGCCAGCAGCCATTCGACAGGGGGCTACGAGCAGTACTTC.

The chain links TRBV9 to TRBJ1-2, with TRBD1 identical over 7 bases. Trimming cost V 0 bases and J 3 bases; bases outside gene matches: 11. Germline-derived CDR1 and CDR2 are SGDLS and YYNGEE. The CDR3 is 17 amino acids. Written as DNA, the CDR3 is TGTGCCAGCAGCGTAGCCCCGTTAGGGGGCAGTTACTATGGCTACACCTTC. This gives the protein CASSVAPLGGSYYGYTF.

The chain links TRBV19 to TRBJ2-7, with D possibly matching TRBD2 (6 bases). The CDR3 contains 16 residues. Trimming took 6 bases from V and 0 from J, leaving 18 bases between them. The germline CDR1 and CDR2 sequences are LNHDA and SQIVND (reference sequence). CDR3 sequence: CASSPAREPLSYEQYF. The CDR3 nucleotides read TGTGCCAGTAGCCCGGCCCGGGAGCCCCTCTCCTACGAGCAGTACTTC.

This clone appeared a few times. The CDR3: CASSPSGPPYEQYF. The DNA for the CDR3 is TGTGCCAGCAGCCCAAGCGGGCCTCCCTACGAGCAGTACTTC. The chain has TRBV13 and TRBJ2-7, with D possibly matching TRBD2 (6 bases). The V end lost 5 bases, the J end lost 2 bases, and 13 bases lay between the germline ends. CDR3 length: 14 residues. From germline, CDR1 is PRHDT and CDR2 FYEKMQ (reference sequence). The entire variable domain, with the rest obtained from reference TRBV13 and TRBJ2-7, is as follows: AAGVIQSPRHLIKEKRETATLKCYPIPRHDTVYWYQQGPGQDPQFLISFYEKMQSDKGSIPDRFSAQQFSDYHSELNMSSLELGDSALYFCASSPSGPPYEQYFGPGTRLTVT.

The chain has TRBV18 and TRBJ1-1; D unresolved. There are 16 residues in the CDR3. V was shortened by 2 bases and J by 0 bases, with 13 bases between the two germline ends. Germline V CDR1 and CDR2: KGHSH, LQKENI. The CDR3 reads CASSPSRNLMNTEAFF. CDR3 DNA sequence: TGTGCCAGCTCACCATCCAGAAACCTCATGAACACTGAAGCTTTCTTT.

V is TRBV25-1 and J is TRBJ1-3, with 10 bases aligning to TRBD1. This CDR3 contains 16 residues. Germline V lookup: CDR1 MGHDK, CDR2 SYGVNS. The V and J ends lost 2 bases and 7 bases, in that order; junction bases with no gene match: 8. The CDR3 DNA follows: TGTGCCAGCAGTGAAGGGGCGGACAGGGGGTTTAACACCATATATTTT. It yields the protein CASSEGADRGFNTIYF.

This clone was seen only a few times. The chain couples TRBV19 to TRBJ2-7; a weak D match, TRBD1 (6 bases). The CDR3 extends over 14 amino acids. Deletions cut 6 bases from V and 2 bases from J, with 14 bases between. Germline assignment: CDR1 LNHDA and CDR2 SQIVND (reference sequence). The CDR3 spells CASRTGLGPYEQYF. The CDR3 DNA follows: TGTGCCAGTAGGACAGGTTTGGGACCCTACGAGCAGTACTTC.

The chain employs TRBV9 and TRBJ2-3; 9 nucleotides line up with TRBD2. The CDR3 has 19 amino acids. Germline V lookup: CDR1 SGDLS, CDR2 YYNGEE. Germline trimming cut 3 bases from V and 3 bases from J; bases unmatched to any gene: 17. DNA of the CDR3: TGTGCCAGCAGCGACGGAAAGGGACTAGCTTTACGTACGACAGATACGCAGTATTTT. This codes for CASSDGKGLALRTTDTQYF.